The rows below give T cell receptor beta chains drawn from one sample of a study of T cell repertoires in cytomegalovirus infection. TCRdb redid the calling of the reads with MiXCR, one entry per CDR3 protein. Seen here are 510,000 or so distinct CDR3 sequences, about 25% observed once, and the top ten hold about 12%. Sequenced material: PBMCs. These receptors were taken from a human donor in good health (CMV status not recorded). Some clones in this sample may be carry-over from other donors' samples. Both conserved end residues are part of each CDR3. A D gene is named only where the DNA matches it firmly. Expanded clones get a size class; other rows say once, few or many, or leave the size out.

j_call v_call d_call clone_size cdr3_length cdr3_aa cdr3_nt
TRBJ2-3 TRBV11-3 TRBD2 NA 16 CASSGTSGYSTDTQYF TGTGCCAGCAGTGGGACTAGCGGTTACAGCACAGATACGCAGTATTTT
TRBJ2-1 TRBV7-6 NA many 16 CASSTRGGSRRNEQFF TGTGCCAGCAGCACGAGAGGTGGGAGCCGTCGCAATGAGCAGTTCTTC
TRBJ2-4 TRBV12-3/TRBV12-4 NA NA 13 CASSLASGNIQYF TGTGCCAGCAGTTTAGCGTCGGGGAACATTCAGTACTTC
TRBJ2-5 TRBV7-8 TRBD2 many 16 CASSRAGVAGGETQYF TGTGCCAGCAGTCGCGCGGGCGTAGCGGGAGGAGAGACCCAGTACTTC
TRBJ1-1 TRBV2 NA many 16 CASSESPRTGAWKAFF TGTGCCAGCAGTGAATCCCCCCGAACGGGGGCGTGGAAAGCTTTCTTT
TRBJ2-1 TRBV19 NA NA 16 CASSSQRQAKGDEQFF TGTGCCAGTAGTAGCCAGCGGCAGGCTAAAGGGGATGAGCAGTTCTTC
TRBJ1-1 TRBV20-1 NA NA 16 CSARGGQGRPNTEAFF TGCAGTGCTAGAGGAGGGCAGGGCCGACCCAACACTGAAGCTTTCTTT
TRBJ2-6 TRBV6-2/TRBV6-3 NA few 15 CASRSGLSGANVLTF TGTGCCAGCAGATCGGGGCTCTCTGGGGCCAACGTCCTGACTTTC
TRBJ2-7 TRBV4-1 NA few 14 CASSQEPGPYEQYF TGCGCCAGCAGCCAAGAACCGGGCCCCTACGAGCAGTACTTC
TRBJ2-1 TRBV7-8 NA few 16 CASSSRDLSSYNEQFF TGTGCCAGCAGCTCGAGGGACTTGAGCTCCTACAATGAGCAGTTCTTC
TRBJ2-5 TRBV14 NA NA 14 CASSQDPLEETQYF TGTGCCAGCAGCCAAGATCCCCTCGAAGAGACCCAGTACTTC
TRBJ1-2 TRBV11-2 NA few 12 CASSLDRNRDTF TGTGCCAGCAGCCTAGACCGTAACCGGGACACCTTC
TRBJ2-1 TRBV6-6 NA NA 13 CASSYRGASRQFF TGTGCCAGCAGTTACAGGGGAGCGAGCCGGCAGTTCTTC
TRBJ1-5 TRBV29-1 TRBD1 NA 15 CSVLITGGFGQPQHF TGCAGCGTCTTGATTACAGGGGGCTTCGGTCAGCCCCAGCATTTT
TRBJ2-1 TRBV29-1 NA NA 12 CSVEGRGDEQFF TGCAGCGTTGAAGGCAGGGGGGATGAGCAGTTCTTC
TRBJ2-1 TRBV28 NA NA 13 CASRTQGLNEQFF TGTGCCAGCAGAACCCAGGGCCTCAATGAGCAGTTCTTC
TRBJ2-1 TRBV11-2 TRBD2 few 17 CASSPWTSGDAYNEQFF TGTGCCAGCAGCCCCTGGACTAGCGGGGATGCCTACAATGAGCAGTTCTTC
TRBJ1-1 TRBV10-3 NA NA 16 CAISETDRSPGVEAFF TGTGCCATCAGTGAGACGGACCGCTCCCCCGGGGTTGAAGCTTTCTTT
TRBJ1-3 TRBV7-2 NA many 14 CASRGGHSGNTIYF TGTGCCAGCAGGGGGGGACACTCTGGAAACACCATATATTTT
TRBJ2-1 TRBV7-8 TRBD1 many 15 CASSPPGQGGNEQFF TGTGCCAGCAGCCCGCCGGGACAGGGGGGGAATGAGCAGTTCTTC
TRBJ2-1 TRBV19 TRBD2 few 15 CASSQGSGRYNEQFF TGTGCCAGTAGTCAAGGTAGCGGGAGGTACAATGAGCAGTTCTTC
TRBJ2-1 TRBV4-2 TRBD2 NA 16 CASSQETSGAYNEQFF TGTGCCAGCAGCCAAGAGACTAGCGGAGCCTACAATGAGCAGTTCTTC
TRBJ2-1 TRBV11-3 TRBD2 NA 17 CASSYSGRPSAYNEQFF TGTGCCAGCAGTTATAGCGGGAGGCCTTCCGCCTACAATGAGCAGTTCTTC
TRBJ2-3 TRBV20-1 NA NA 14 CSAVLADSTDTQYF TGCAGTGCAGTATTAGCGGATAGCACAGATACGCAGTATTTT
TRBJ2-7 TRBV7-6 TRBD1 NA 15 CASSGTGLTSYEQYF TGTGCCAGCAGCGGGACAGGGTTAACCTCCTACGAGCAGTACTTC
TRBJ2-2 TRBV4-1 TRBD1 few 17 CASSQTPGQGAIGELFF TGCGCCAGCAGCCAAACCCCGGGACAGGGGGCGATCGGGGAGCTGTTTTTT
TRBJ2-7 TRBV7-2 NA NA 13 CASSSGTIYEQYF TGTGCCAGCAGCTCCGGGACCATCTACGAGCAGTACTTC
TRBJ1-4 TRBV20-1 NA few 12 CSARDMGAELFF TGCAGTGCTAGAGATATGGGGGCGGAACTGTTTTTT
TRBJ2-2 TRBV7-6 TRBD2 NA 17 CASSLEGLAGGTGELFF TGTGCCAGCAGCTTAGAAGGCCTAGCGGGAGGCACCGGGGAGCTGTTTTTT
TRBJ1-4 TRBV5-6 NA NA 16 CASSSLMGEAAEKLFF TGTGCCAGCAGCTCTTTAATGGGGGAAGCAGCTGAAAAACTGTTTTTT
TRBJ1-2 TRBV12-3/TRBV12-4 TRBD1 few 14 CASSPRQGAFGYTF TGTGCCAGCAGTCCAAGACAGGGGGCGTTCGGCTACACCTTC
TRBJ2-1 TRBV29-1 TRBD2 few 16 CSGKGTSGQTYNEQFF TGCAGCGGAAAGGGGACTAGCGGACAAACCTACAATGAGCAGTTCTTC
TRBJ2-3 TRBV7-6 NA few 16 CASSLAAGRPTDTQYF TGTGCCAGCAGCTTAGCGGCGGGACGACCCACAGATACGCAGTATTTT
TRBJ2-1 TRBV7-9 TRBD2 few 15 CASSSTSGFYNEQFF TGTGCCAGCAGCTCCACTAGCGGGTTTTACAATGAGCAGTTCTTC
TRBJ2-1 TRBV29-1 NA NA 13 CSITGWVNNEQFF TGCAGCATTACAGGGTGGGTCAACAATGAGCAGTTCTTC
TRBJ1-1 TRBV6-5 TRBD1 NA 14 CASSRPDRAAEAFF TGTGCCAGCAGCCGTCCCGACAGGGCTGCTGAAGCTTTCTTT
TRBJ1-2 TRBV3-1 NA NA 14 CASSPQRSLYGYTF TGTGCCAGCAGCCCTCAGAGGAGCCTATATGGCTACACCTTC
TRBJ2-7 TRBV7-8 TRBD2 many 15 CASSQGSSGSYEQYF TGTGCCAGCAGCCAGGGCTCTAGCGGGTCCTACGAGCAGTACTTC
TRBJ2-3 TRBV19 NA NA 15 CASSNWAQNTDTQYF TGTGCCAGTAGTAATTGGGCACAAAACACAGATACGCAGTATTTT
TRBJ1-2 TRBV7-2 NA many 14 CASSLDQGVYGYTF TGTGCCAGCAGCTTAGACCAGGGCGTCTATGGCTACACCTTC
TRBJ1-1 TRBV14 NA NA 17 CASSQTLGGGFNTEAFF TGTGCCAGCAGCCAAACCCTTGGGGGAGGATTCAACACTGAAGCTTTCTTT
TRBJ1-2 TRBV7-2 NA few 15 CASSLLKGANYGYTF TGTGCCAGCAGCTTATTGAAGGGAGCTAACTATGGCTACACCTTC
TRBJ2-7 TRBV6-2/TRBV6-3 NA NA 13 CAASGHGAGEQYF TGTGCCGCGTCGGGACACGGCGCGGGCGAGCAGTACTTC
TRBJ1-4 TRBV7-2 NA many 13 CATQNSADEKLFF TGTGCCACCCAGAACAGTGCGGATGAAAAACTGTTTTTT
TRBJ2-7 TRBV28 NA few 10 CASRRYEQYF TGTGCCAGCAGAAGGTACGAGCAGTACTTC
TRBJ2-3 TRBV7-2 NA NA 16 CASSSDFLTRTDTQYF TGTGCCAGCAGCTCAGATTTCCTGACCCGCACAGATACGCAGTATTTT
TRBJ2-1 TRBV14 TRBD2 NA 15 CASSQATSGRNEQFF TGTGCCAGCAGCCAAGCCACTAGCGGGCGTAATGAGCAGTTCTTC
TRBJ2-3 TRBV10-3 TRBD2 few 15 CAISGLAGPTDTQYF TGTGCCATCAGTGGATTAGCGGGACCCACAGATACGCAGTATTTT
TRBJ1-1 TRBV5-4 NA NA 14 CASSARVVDTEAFF TGTGCCAGCAGCGCCAGGGTCGTTGACACTGAAGCTTTCTTT
TRBJ1-2 TRBV12-3/TRBV12-4 NA once 15 CASSLGTRGTKGYTF TGTGCCAGCAGTTTAGGGACGAGGGGGACGAAAGGCTACACCTTC
TRBJ2-5 TRBV10-3 TRBD2 few 16 CAISAGLAGTQETQYF TGTGCCATCAGTGCGGGGCTAGCGGGAACCCAAGAGACCCAGTACTTC
TRBJ2-3 TRBV27 NA NA 12 CASSEIPDTQYF TGTGCCAGCAGTGAGATCCCAGATACGCAGTATTTT
TRBJ2-1 TRBV4-3 TRBD2 few 13 CASSPTGRGGQFF TGCGCCAGCAGCCCCACCGGACGCGGGGGGCAGTTCTTC
TRBJ2-6 TRBV6-1 NA few 16 CASGAVIFSGANVLTF TGTGCCAGCGGCGCAGTCATCTTCTCTGGGGCCAACGTCCTGACTTTC
TRBJ2-1 TRBV7-2 TRBD1 many 15 CASRPGTVRYNEQFF TGTGCCAGCAGACCAGGGACAGTGAGGTACAATGAGCAGTTCTTC